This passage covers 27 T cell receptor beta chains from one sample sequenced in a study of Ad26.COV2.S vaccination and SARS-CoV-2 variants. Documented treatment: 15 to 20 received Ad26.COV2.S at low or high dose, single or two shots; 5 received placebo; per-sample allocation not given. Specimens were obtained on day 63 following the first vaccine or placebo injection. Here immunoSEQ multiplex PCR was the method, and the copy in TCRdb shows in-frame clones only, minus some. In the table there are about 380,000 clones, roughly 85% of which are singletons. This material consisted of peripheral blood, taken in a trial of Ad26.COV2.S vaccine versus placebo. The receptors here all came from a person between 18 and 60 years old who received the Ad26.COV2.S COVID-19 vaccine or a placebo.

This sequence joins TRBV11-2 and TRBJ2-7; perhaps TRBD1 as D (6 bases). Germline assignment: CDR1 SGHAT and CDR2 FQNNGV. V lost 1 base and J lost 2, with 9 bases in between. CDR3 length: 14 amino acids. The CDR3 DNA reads TGTGCCAGCAGCTTAGTGGGGGCAGCCTACGAGCAGTACTTC. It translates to CASSLVGAAYEQYF.

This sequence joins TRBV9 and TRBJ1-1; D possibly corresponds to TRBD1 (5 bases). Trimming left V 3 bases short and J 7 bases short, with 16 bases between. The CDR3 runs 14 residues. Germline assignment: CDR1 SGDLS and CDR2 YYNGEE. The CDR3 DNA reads TGTGCCAGCAGCGCCCAGCCCGGGGCCGTTGAAGCTTTCTTT. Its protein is CASSAQPGAVEAFF. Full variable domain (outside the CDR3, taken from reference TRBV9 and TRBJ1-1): DSGVTQTPKHLITATGQRVTLRCSPRSGDLSVYWYQQSLDQGLQFLIQYYNGEERAKGNILERFSAQQFPDLHSELNLSSLELGDSALYFCASSAQPGAVEAFFGQGTRLTVV.

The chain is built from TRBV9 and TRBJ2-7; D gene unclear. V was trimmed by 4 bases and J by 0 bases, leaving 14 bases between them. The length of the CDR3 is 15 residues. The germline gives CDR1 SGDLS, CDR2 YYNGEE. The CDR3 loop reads CASSPRLANSYEQYF. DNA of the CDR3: TGTGCCAGCAGCCCCCGACTGGCCAACTCCTACGAGCAGTACTTC.

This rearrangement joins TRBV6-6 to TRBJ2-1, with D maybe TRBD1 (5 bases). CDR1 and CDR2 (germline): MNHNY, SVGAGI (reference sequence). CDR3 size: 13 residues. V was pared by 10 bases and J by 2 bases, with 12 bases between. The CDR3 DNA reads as TGTGCCACCAGGGTCGGTCCCTACAATGAGCAGTTCTTC. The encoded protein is CATRVGPYNEQFF.

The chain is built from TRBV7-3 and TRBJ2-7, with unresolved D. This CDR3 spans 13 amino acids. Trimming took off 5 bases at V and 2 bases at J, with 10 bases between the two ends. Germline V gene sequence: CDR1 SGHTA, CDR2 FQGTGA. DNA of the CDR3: TGTGCCAGCAGCACCGGACCGACCTACGAGCAGTACTTC. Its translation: CASSTGPTYEQYF. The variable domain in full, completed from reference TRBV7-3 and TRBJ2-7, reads GAGVSQTPSNKVTEKGKYVELRCDPISGHTALYWYRQSLGQGPEFLIYFQGTGAADDSGLPNDRFFAVRPEGSVSTLKIQRTERGDSAVYLCASSTGPTYEQYFGPGTRLTVT.

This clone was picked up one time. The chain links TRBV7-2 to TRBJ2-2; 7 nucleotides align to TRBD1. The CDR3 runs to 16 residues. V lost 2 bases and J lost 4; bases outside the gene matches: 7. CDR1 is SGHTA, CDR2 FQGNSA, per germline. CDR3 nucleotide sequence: TGTGCCAGCAGCTTACGGACAGGATCGGTCACCGGGGAGCTGTTTTTT. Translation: CASSLRTGSVTGELFF.

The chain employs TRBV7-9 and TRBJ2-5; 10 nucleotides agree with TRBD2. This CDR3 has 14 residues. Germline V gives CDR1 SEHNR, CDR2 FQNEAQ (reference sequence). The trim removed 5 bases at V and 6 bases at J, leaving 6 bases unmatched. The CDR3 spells CASSRVAGGQTQYF. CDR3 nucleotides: TGTGCCAGCAGCCGAGTAGCGGGGGGACAGACCCAGTACTTC.

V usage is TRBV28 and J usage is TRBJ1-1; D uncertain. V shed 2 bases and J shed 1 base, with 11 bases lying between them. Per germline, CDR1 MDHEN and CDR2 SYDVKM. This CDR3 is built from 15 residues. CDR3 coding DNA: TGTGCCAGCAGTTTAGGTCCAAGGCGGAACACTGAAGCTTTCTTT. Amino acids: CASSLGPRRNTEAFF.

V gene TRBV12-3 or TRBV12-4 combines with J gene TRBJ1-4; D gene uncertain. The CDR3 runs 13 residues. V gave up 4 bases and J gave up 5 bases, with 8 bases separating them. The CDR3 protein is CASSWTQNEKLFF. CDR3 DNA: TGTGCCAGCAGTTGGACCCAGAATGAAAAACTGTTTTTT.

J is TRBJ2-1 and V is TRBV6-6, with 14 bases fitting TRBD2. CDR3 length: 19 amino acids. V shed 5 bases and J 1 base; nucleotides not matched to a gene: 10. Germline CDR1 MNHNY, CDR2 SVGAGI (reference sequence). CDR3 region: CASSQRGTSGGESYNEQFF. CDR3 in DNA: TGTGCCAGCAGTCAACGGGGGACTAGCGGGGGAGAGTCCTACAATGAGCAGTTCTTC.

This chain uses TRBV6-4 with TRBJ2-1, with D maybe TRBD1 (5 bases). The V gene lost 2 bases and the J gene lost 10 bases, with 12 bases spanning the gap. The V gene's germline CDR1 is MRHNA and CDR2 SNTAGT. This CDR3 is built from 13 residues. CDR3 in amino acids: CASSDQGVGEQFF. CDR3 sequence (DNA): TGTGCCAGCAGTGACCAAGGGGTTGGGGAGCAGTTCTTC.

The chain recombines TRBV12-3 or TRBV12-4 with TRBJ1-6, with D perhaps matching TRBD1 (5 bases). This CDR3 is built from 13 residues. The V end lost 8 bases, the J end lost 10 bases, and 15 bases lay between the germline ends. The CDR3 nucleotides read TGTGCCAGCTTAGGGGTCGCAGCCTCACCCCTCCACTTT. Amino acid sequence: CASLGVAASPLHF.

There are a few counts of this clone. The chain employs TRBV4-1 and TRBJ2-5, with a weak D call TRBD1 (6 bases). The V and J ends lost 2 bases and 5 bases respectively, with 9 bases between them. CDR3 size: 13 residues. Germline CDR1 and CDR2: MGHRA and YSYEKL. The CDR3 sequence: CASSQTRGETQYF. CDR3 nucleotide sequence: TGCGCCAGCAGCCAAACGAGGGGGGAGACCCAGTACTTC.

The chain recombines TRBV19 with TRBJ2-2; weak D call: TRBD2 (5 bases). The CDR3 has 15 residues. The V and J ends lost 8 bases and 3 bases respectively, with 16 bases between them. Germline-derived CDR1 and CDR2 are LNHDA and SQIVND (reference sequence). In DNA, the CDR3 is TGTGCCAGTCAAAGCGGACTCTTCTACACCGGGGAGCTGTTTTTT. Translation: CASQSGLFYTGELFF.

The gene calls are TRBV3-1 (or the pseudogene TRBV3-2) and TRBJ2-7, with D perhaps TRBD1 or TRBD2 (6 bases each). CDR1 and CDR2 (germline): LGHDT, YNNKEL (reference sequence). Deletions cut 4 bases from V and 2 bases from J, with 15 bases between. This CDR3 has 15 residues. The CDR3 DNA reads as TGTGCCAGCAGCCCTGGGCCGGGGGCCACCTACGAGCAGTACTTC. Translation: CASSPGPGATYEQYF.

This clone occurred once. The CDR3 is CASSPGNSAGEQYF. Here the CDR3 DNA reads TGTGCCAGCAGCCCGGGGAACTCTGCAGGGGAGCAGTACTTC. This sequence joins TRBV9 and TRBJ2-7; perhaps D is TRBD1 or TRBD2 (5 bases each). Per the germline V gene, CDR1 is SGDLS and CDR2 is YYNGEE. CDR3 length: 14 residues. Between the trimmed V and J ends, which lost 4 bases and 7 bases, there was a span of 18 bases.

CDR3 sequence: CASSLTGFRVGDGSNQPQHF. CDR3 sequence (DNA): TGTGCCAGTAGCCTTACGGGGTTTAGGGTTGGAGATGGGAGCAATCAGCCCCAGCATTTT. The chain joins TRBV19 to TRBJ1-5, with D hard to call. V was trimmed by 6 bases and J by 1 base, leaving 28 bases between them. This CDR3 region has 20 residues. Germline values: CDR1 LNHDA, CDR2 SQIVND (reference sequence). The full variable domain, rest sourced from reference TRBV19 and TRBJ1-5, is DGGITQSPKYLFRKEGQNVTLSCEQNLNHDAMYWYRQDPGQGLRLIYYSQIVNDFQKGDIAEGYSVSREKKESFPLTVTSAQKNPTAFYLCASSLTGFRVGDGSNQPQHFGDGTRLSIL.

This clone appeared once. CDR3 bases: TGTGCCAGCAGCTTAGAACGTCCGCACAATGAGCAGTTCTTC. Amino acid sequence: CASSLERPHNEQFF. V usage is TRBV7-9 and J usage is TRBJ2-1; the D is unclear. Trimming took off 1 base at V and 5 bases at J, with 9 bases between the two ends. Germline-derived CDR1 and CDR2 are SEHNR and FQNEAQ (reference sequence). The CDR3 contains 14 residues.

CDR3 in amino acids: CASSPGTGGRQPQHF. The CDR3 DNA reads TGTGCCAGCAGTCCCGGGACAGGCGGGCGTCAGCCCCAGCATTTT. The chain couples TRBV6-5 to TRBJ1-5, with TRBD1 identical over 8 bases. Germline values: CDR1 MNHEY, CDR2 SVGAGI. The CDR3 is 15 residues long. The V segment lost 5 bases and the J segment 6 bases; nucleotides outside the gene matches: 9.

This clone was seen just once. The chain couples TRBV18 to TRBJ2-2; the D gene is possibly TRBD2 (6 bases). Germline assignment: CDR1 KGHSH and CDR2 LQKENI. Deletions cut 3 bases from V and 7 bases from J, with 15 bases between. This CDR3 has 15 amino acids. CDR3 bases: TGTGCCAGCTCACCGGATCGTTCCGGGGGCGGGGAGCTGTTTTTT. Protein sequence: CASSPDRSGGGELFF.

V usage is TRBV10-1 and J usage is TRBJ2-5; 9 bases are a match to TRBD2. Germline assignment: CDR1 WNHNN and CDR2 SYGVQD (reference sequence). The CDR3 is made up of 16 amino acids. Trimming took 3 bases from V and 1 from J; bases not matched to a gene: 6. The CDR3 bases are TGCGCCAGCAGTGACTCATCAGCGGGGGGCCAAGAGACCCAGTACTTC. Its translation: CASSDSSAGGQETQYF.

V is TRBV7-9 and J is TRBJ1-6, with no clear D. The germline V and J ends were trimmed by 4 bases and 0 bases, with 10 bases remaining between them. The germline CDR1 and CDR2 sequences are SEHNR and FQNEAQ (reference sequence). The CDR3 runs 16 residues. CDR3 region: CASSSRLSSYNSPLHF. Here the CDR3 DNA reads TGTGCCAGCAGCTCCCGTCTGAGCTCCTATAATTCACCCCTCCACTTT.

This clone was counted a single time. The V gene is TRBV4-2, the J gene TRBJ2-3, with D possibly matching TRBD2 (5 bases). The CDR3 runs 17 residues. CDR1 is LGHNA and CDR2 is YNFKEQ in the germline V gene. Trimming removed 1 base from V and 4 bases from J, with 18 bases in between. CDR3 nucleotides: TGTGCCAGCAGCCAAGGGGAGTTGGGTGTGGATGCAGATACGCAGTATTTT. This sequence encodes CASSQGELGVDADTQYF.

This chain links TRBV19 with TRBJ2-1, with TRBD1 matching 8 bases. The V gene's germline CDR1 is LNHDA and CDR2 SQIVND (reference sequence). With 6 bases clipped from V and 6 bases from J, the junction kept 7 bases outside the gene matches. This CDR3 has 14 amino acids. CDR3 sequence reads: CASSLQGGSNEQFF. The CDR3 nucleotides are TGTGCCAGTAGCCTACAGGGGGGAAGCAATGAGCAGTTCTTC.

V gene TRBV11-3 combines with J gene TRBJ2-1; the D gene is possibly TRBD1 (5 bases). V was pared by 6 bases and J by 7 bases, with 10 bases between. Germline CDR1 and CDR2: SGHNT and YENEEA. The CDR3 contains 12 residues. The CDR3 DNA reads TGTGCCAGCAGTCAAAGGGGAAATGAGCAGTTCTTC. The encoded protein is CASSQRGNEQFF.

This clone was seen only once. CDR3 in DNA: TGTGCCAGCAGCTGGGGAAGGTATGGCTACACCTTC. It encodes CASSWGRYGYTF. The chain recombines TRBV5-8 with TRBJ1-2, with D uncertain. Trimming took 3 bases from V and 5 from J, leaving 8 bases between them. Germline CDR1 and CDR2: SGHTS and YDEGEE. The CDR3 loop spans 12 amino acids.

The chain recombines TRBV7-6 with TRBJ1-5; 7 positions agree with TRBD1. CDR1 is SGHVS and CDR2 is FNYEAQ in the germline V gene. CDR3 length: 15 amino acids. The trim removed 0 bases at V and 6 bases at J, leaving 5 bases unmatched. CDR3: CASSLASGGGQPQHF. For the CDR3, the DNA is TGTGCCAGCAGCTTAGCTTCAGGGGGGGGTCAGCCCCAGCATTTT.